This entry lists 14 T cell receptor beta chains sequenced from one sample in a study of T cells after posttransplantation cyclophosphamide. Libraries were prepared by immunoSEQ multiplex PCR; TCRdb keeps only in-frame clonotypes and omits some of them. The sample shows about 7,900 clones, none of them appearing just once. Treatment was busulfan-fludarabine conditioning, a marrow graft, and cyclophosphamide on days +3 and +4. This specimen consisted of PBMCs, obtained after an allogeneic stem cell transplant with post-transplant cyclophosphamide. Receptors originate from a male patient between 25 and 39 years old who received an allogeneic stem cell transplant from an unrelated donor, was CMV-positive, and had acute and chronic GVHD. Among the T cells, some may be from the graft donor.

Ten or more counts support this clone. J is TRBJ2-5 and V is TRBV9; the D gene is possibly TRBD2 (6 bases). V lost 4 bases, J lost 2 bases, and 12 bases lay in between. The germline gives CDR1 SGDLS, CDR2 YYNGEE. The CDR3 has 14 amino acids. The CDR3: CASSYGTVQETQYF. Written as DNA, the CDR3 is TGTGCCAGCAGCTACGGGACTGTTCAAGAGACCCAGTACTTC.

This clone has at least ten counts. The J gene is TRBJ2-1, the V gene TRBV20-1; no clear D. CDR1 DFQATT and CDR2 SNEGSKA come from the germline V gene (reference sequence). Between the trimmed V and J ends, which lost 7 bases and 12 bases, there was a span of 13 bases. The CDR3 has 10 amino acids. The CDR3 loop is CSVRDSSQFF. CDR3 nucleotide sequence: TGCAGTGTCCGAGACTCGTCGCAGTTCTTC.

In this sample, this clone turned up many times. The chain is built from TRBV2 and TRBJ1-6, with TRBD1 as a possible D gene (6 bases). The CDR3 is 16 amino acids. V gave up 5 bases and J gave up 7 bases, with 18 bases separating them. Germline lookup yields CDR1 SNHLY and CDR2 FYNNEI. In DNA, the CDR3 is TGTGCCAGCAGTACAGGGTTGGGGGGGGGCAATTCACCCCTCCACTTT. Translation: CASSTGLGGGNSPLHF.

This clone counts as medium-sized. The CDR3 here is CASSLGDSAYNEQFF. In DNA, the CDR3 is TGTGCCAGCAGTTTGGGGGACAGTGCCTACAATGAGCAGTTCTTC. The V call is TRBV12-3 or TRBV12-4, the J call TRBJ2-1, with TRBD1 matching over 7 bases. V dropped 3 bases and J dropped 2; count of bases not matched to a gene: 4. CDR3 length: 15 amino acids.

This clone was detected ten times or more. The chain uses TRBV7-2 and TRBJ2-4; TRBD2 matches 10 bases. With V trimmed by 2 bases and J by 0 bases, 10 bases remained unmatched. The CDR3 contains 19 residues. Germline CDR1 and CDR2: SGHTA and FQGNSA. CDR3 in amino acids: CASSLFPSGSVLAKNIQYF. The CDR3 DNA is TGTGCCAGCAGCTTATTTCCTAGCGGGAGCGTCTTAGCCAAAAACATTCAGTACTTC.

This clone was recorded many times. The J gene is TRBJ2-5, the V gene TRBV4-1; 12 bases are a match to TRBD2. In germline, CDR1 is MGHRA, CDR2 YSYEKL. V trimming: 1 base; J trimming: 4 bases; junction bases outside the gene matches: 10. The CDR3 has 18 amino acids. The DNA of the CDR3 is TGCGCCAGCAGCCAAGGAAGAGGGCTAGCGGGAGGGGGAGAGACCCAGTACTTC. The encoded protein is CASSQGRGLAGGGETQYF.

This clone was recorded at least ten times. The chain recombines TRBV11-2 with TRBJ2-3; weak D call: TRBD1 (6 bases). V shed 2 bases and J shed 5 bases, with 14 bases lying between them. CDR1 and CDR2 from the germline V gene are SGHAT and FQNNGV. The CDR3 contains 15 residues. This CDR3 is CASSLRTEILDTQYF. Here the CDR3 DNA reads TGTGCCAGCAGCTTAAGGACAGAGATTTTAGATACGCAGTATTTT. Full variable domain (remainder filled in from reference TRBV11-2 and TRBJ2-3): EAGVAQSPRYKIIEKRQSVAFWCNPISGHATLYWYQQILGQGPKLLIQFQNNGVVDDSQLPKDRFSAERLKGVDSTLKIQPAKLEDSAVYLCASSLRTEILDTQYFGPGTRLTVL.

This clone is deemed medium-sized. The gene calls are TRBV6-1 and TRBJ2-2; D is ambiguous. The CDR3 runs to 16 residues. V gave up 3 bases and J gave up 7 bases, with 18 bases separating them. The V gene's germline CDR1 is MNHNS and CDR2 SASEGT. CDR3 nucleotides: TGTGCCAGCAGTGACTTCAAGTCAGGAAGGAGCGGGGAGCTGTTTTTT. The encoded protein is CASSDFKSGRSGELFF.

This clone came up many times. The rearrangement links TRBV19 to TRBJ2-2; D gene ambiguous. With 1 base removed from V and 4 bases from J, the gap between germline ends came to 4 bases. The length of the CDR3 is 13 residues. Germline V gene data show CDR1 as LNHDA and CDR2 as SQIVND (reference sequence). This CDR3 reads CASSIVVTGELFF. CDR3 DNA sequence: TGTGCCAGTAGTATAGTAGTCACCGGGGAGCTGTTTTTT.

This clone showed up many times. V and J are TRBV5-8 and TRBJ2-7; D may be TRBD1 (5 bases). Trimming shortened V by 1 base and J by 3 bases, and 8 bases separated the two germline ends. Germline V gene sequence: CDR1 SGHTS, CDR2 YDEGEE. The CDR3 is 13 residues long. CDR3 amino acids: CASSLTDSYEQYF. The CDR3 region has the DNA TGTGCCAGCAGCTTGACCGACAGCTACGAGCAGTACTTC. Complete variable domain (other parts from reference TRBV5-8 and TRBJ2-7): EAGVTQSPTHLIKTRGQQATLRCSPISGHTSVYWYQQALGLGLQFLLWYDEGEERNRGNFPPRFSGRQFPNYSSELNVNALELEDSALYLCASSLTDSYEQYFGPGTRLTVT.

This clone appeared many times. The chain couples TRBV11-2 to TRBJ1-2; 7 positions match TRBD1. The germline V gene has CDR1 SGHAT and CDR2 FQNNGV. Trimming cost V 5 bases and J 4 bases; bases outside gene matches: 7. The CDR3 totals 14 residues. The CDR3 DNA reads as TGTGCCAGCAGCATGAACAGGGGAGGCTATGGCTACACCTTC. The encoded protein is CASSMNRGGYGYTF.

This clone is labeled as medium-sized (0.01 to 0.1%). The rearrangement joins TRBV12-5 to TRBJ1-1, with D perhaps matching TRBD1 (6 bases). V lost 5 bases and J 5 bases, leaving 15 bases between the germline ends. Per the germline V gene, CDR1 is LGHNT and CDR2 is FRNRAP. The CDR3 is made up of 14 amino acids. CDR3 in amino acids: CASGEGQPGTEAFF. CDR3 nucleotide sequence: TGTGCTAGTGGTGAGGGACAACCCGGGACTGAAGCTTTCTTT. Full variable domain (outside the CDR3, taken from reference TRBV12-5 and TRBJ1-1): DARVTQTPRHKVTEMGQEVTMRCQPILGHNTVFWYRQTMMQGLELLAYFRNRAPLDDSGMPKDRFSAEMPDATLATLKIQPSEPRDSAVYFCASGEGQPGTEAFFGQGTRLTVV.

This clone occurred a few times. This chain uses TRBV7-6 with TRBJ1-4; the D is unclear. Trimming pared 0 bases from V and 0 bases from J, leaving 5 bases between. Germline lookup yields CDR1 SGHVS and CDR2 FNYEAQ. The CDR3 is 15 amino acids. The CDR3 sequence is CASSLAQTTNEKLFF. The CDR3 nucleotides read TGTGCCAGCAGCTTAGCTCAGACAACTAATGAAAAACTGTTTTTT.

This chain uses TRBV12-3 or TRBV12-4 with TRBJ2-5; 7 bases line up with TRBD1. This CDR3 is 14 amino acids long. The junction had 8 bases not matched to a gene; V was cut back by 6 bases and J by 4 bases. Here the CDR3 DNA reads TGTGCCAGCAGGGGACAGCTTAAGGGAGAGACCCAGTACTTC. This translates into CASRGQLKGETQYF.